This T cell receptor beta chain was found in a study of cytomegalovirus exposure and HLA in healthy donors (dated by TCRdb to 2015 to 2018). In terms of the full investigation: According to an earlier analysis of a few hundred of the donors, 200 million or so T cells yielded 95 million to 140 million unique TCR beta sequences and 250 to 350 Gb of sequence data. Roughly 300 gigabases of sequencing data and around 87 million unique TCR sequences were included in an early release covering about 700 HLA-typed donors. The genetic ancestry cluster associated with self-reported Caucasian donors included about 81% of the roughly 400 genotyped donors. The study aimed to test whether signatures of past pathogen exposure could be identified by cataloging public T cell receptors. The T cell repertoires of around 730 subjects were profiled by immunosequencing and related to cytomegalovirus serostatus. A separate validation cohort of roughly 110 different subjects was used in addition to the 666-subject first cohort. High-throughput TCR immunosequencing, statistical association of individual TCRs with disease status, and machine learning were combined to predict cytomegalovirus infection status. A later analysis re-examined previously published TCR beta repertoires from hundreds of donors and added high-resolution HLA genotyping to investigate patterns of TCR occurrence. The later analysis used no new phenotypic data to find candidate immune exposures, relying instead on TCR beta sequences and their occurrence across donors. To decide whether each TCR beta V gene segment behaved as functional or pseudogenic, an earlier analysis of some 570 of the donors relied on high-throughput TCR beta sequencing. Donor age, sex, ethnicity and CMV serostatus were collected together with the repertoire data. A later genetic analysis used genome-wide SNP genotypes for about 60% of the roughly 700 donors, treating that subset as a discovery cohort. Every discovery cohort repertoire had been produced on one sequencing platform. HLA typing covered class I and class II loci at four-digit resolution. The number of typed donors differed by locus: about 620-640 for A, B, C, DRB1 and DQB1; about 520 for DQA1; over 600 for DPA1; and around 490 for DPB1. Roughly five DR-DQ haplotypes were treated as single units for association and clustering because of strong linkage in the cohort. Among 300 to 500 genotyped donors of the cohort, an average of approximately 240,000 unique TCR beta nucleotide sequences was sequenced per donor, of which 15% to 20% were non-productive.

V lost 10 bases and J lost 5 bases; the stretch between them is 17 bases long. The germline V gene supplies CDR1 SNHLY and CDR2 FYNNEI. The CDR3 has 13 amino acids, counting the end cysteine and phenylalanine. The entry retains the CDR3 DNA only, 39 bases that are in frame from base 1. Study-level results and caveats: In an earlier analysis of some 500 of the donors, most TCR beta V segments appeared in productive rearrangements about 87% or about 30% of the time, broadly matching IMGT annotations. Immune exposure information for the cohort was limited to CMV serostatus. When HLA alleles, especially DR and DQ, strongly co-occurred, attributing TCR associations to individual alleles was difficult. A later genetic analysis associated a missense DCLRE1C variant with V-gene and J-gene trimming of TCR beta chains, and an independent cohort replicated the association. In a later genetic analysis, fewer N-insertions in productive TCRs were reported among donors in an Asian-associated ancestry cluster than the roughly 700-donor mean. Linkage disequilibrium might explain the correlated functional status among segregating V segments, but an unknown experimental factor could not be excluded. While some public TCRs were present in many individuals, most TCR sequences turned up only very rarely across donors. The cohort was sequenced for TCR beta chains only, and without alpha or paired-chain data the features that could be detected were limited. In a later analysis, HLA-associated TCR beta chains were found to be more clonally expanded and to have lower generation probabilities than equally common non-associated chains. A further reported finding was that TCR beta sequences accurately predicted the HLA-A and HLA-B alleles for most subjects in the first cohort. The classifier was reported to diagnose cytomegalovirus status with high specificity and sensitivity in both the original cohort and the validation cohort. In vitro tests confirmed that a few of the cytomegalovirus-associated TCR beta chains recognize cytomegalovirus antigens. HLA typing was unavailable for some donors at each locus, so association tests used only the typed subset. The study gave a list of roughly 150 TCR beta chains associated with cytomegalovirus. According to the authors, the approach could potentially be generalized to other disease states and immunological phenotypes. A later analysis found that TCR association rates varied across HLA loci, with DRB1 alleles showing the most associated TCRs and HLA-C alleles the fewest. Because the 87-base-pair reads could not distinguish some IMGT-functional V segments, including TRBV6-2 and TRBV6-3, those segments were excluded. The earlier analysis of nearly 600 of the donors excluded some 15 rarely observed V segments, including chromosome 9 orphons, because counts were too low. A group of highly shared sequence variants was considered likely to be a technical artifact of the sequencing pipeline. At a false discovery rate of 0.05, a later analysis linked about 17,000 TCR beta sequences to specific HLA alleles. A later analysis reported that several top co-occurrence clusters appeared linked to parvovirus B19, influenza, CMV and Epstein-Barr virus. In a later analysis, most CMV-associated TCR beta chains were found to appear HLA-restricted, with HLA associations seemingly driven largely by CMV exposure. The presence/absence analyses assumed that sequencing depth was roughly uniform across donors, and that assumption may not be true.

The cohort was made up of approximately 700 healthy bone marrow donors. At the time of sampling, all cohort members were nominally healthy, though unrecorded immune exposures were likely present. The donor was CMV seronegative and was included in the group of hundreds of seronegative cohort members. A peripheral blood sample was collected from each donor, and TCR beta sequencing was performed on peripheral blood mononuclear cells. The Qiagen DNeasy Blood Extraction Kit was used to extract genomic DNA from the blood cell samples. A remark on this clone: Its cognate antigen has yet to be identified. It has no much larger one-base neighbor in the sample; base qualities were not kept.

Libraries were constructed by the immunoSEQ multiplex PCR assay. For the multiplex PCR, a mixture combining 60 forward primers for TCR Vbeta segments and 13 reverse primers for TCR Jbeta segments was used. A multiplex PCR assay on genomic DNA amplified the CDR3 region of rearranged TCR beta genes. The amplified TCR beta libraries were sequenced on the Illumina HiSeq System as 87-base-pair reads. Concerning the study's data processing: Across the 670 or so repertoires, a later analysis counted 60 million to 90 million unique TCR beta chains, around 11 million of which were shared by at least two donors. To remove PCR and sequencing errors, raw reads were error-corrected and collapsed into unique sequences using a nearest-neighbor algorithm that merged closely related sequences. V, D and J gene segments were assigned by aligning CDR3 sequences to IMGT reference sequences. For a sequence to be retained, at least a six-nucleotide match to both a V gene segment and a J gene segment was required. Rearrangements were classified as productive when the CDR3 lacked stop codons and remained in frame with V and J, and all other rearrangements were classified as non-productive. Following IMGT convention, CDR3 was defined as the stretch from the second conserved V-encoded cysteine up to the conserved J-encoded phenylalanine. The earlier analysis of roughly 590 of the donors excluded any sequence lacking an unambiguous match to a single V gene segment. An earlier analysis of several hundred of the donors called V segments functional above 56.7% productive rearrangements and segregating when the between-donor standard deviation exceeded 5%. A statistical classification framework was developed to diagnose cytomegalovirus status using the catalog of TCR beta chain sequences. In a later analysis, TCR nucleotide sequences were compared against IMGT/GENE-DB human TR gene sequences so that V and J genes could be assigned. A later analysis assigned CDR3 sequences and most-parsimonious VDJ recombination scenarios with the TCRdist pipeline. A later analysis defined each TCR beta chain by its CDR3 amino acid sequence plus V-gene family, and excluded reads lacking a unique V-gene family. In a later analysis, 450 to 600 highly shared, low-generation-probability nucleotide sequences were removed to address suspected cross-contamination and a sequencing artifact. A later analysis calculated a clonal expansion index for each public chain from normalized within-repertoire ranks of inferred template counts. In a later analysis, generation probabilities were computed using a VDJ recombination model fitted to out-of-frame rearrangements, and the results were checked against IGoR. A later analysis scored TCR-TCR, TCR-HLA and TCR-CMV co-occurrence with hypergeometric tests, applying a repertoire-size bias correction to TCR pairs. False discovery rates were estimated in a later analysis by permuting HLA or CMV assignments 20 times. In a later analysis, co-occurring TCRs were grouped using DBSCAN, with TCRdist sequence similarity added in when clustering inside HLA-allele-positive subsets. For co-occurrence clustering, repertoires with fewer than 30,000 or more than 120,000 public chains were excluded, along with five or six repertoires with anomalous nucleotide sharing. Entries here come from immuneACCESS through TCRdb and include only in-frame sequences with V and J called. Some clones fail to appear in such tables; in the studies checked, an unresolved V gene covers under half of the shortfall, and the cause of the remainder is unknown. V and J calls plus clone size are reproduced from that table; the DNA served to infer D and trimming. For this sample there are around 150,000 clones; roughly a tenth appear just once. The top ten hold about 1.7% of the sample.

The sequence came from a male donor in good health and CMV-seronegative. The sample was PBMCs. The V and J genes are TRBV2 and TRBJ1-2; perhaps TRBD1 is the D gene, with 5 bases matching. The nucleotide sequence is TGTGCCAAGGAACGACAGAGTCAGTATGGCTACACCTTC. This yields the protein CAKERQSQYGYTF.